What follows are 10 T cell receptor beta chains derived from one specimen sequenced in a study of blood T cell repertoires in COVID-19. Sequencing used immunoSEQ multiplex PCR; TCRdb keeps in-frame clones, though not all of them. The profile covers about 220,000 clones, with roughly 80% appearing a single time and more than 4.5% taken by the ten largest. Sequencing was performed on peripheral blood. Every receptor here comes from a woman aged 55-75 years who had recovered from COVID-19.

V is TRBV14 and J is TRBJ1-4; D possibly corresponds to TRBD1 (6 bases). The CDR3 runs to 17 residues. Germline V lookup: CDR1 SGHDN, CDR2 FVKESK. V lost 0 bases, J lost 3 bases, and 14 bases lay in between. CDR3 protein: CASSQDMQGRANEKLFF. The CDR3 DNA is TGTGCCAGCAGCCAAGATATGCAGGGGAGAGCTAATGAAAAACTGTTTTTT.

This chain connects TRBV28 to TRBJ1-1; 7 positions agree with TRBD1. V trimming: 2 bases; J trimming: 0 bases; junction bases outside the gene matches: 3. The CDR3 is 15 amino acids. Germline assignment: CDR1 MDHEN and CDR2 SYDVKM. The CDR3 DNA is TGTGCCAGCAGTTTAGGGACAGCTCTGAACACTGAAGCTTTCTTT. It is translated as CASSLGTALNTEAFF.

This chain connects TRBV6-5 to TRBJ2-2; 7 nucleotides agree with TRBD1. Germline CDR1 and CDR2: MNHEY and SVGAGI. The CDR3 loop spans 12 amino acids. Trimming at V came to 5 bases and at J to 8 bases, leaving 2 bases not matched to a gene. This chain's CDR3 is CASSNRGGELFF. The CDR3 bases are TGTGCCAGCAGTAACAGGGGTGGGGAGCTGTTTTTT.

The gene calls are TRBV6-5 and TRBJ2-3; unclear D gene. V gave up 4 bases and J gave up 4 bases, with 12 bases separating them. Germline CDR1 reads MNHEY; CDR2 reads SVGAGI. The CDR3 contains 14 residues. CDR3 DNA: TGTGCCAGCAGTTCCCTGACTGGATCAGATACGCAGTATTTT. This translates into CASSSLTGSDTQYF.

The sample holds a few counts of this clone. In DNA, the CDR3 is TGTGCCAGCAGCGCGACAGGGAATACTGATTCACCCCTCCACTTT. It specifies CASSATGNTDSPLHF. The chain uses TRBV5-4 and TRBJ1-6; TRBD1 matches at 7 bases. V lost 4 bases to trimming and J lost 8 bases; unmatched junction nucleotides: 9. CDR1 SGHNT and CDR2 YYREEE come from the germline V gene (reference sequence). The CDR3 is made up of 15 amino acids.

The chain carries TRBV3-1 (or the pseudogene TRBV3-2) and TRBJ1-5, with D possibly being TRBD1 (5 bases). From germline, CDR1 is LGHDT and CDR2 YNNKEL (reference sequence). Trimming took off 1 base at V and 7 bases at J, with 11 bases between the two ends. This CDR3 contains 14 residues. The CDR3: CASSQGRVGQPQHF. The CDR3 DNA reads as TGTGCCAGCAGCCAAGGCAGGGTGGGCCAGCCCCAGCATTTT.

The V call is TRBV6-5, the J call TRBJ2-2, with 7 bases lining up with TRBD1. The CDR3 is 14 residues long. The ends lost 6 bases at V and 5 bases at J; junction bases unmatched: 6. Germline-derived CDR1 and CDR2 are MNHEY and SVGAGI. CDR3 sequence: CASSTNRGTGELFF. CDR3 nucleotide sequence: TGTGCCAGCAGCACGAACAGGGGAACCGGGGAGCTGTTTTTT.

The CDR3 DNA reads as TGTGCCAGCAGCCTCGGGGGGTATGGCTACACCTTC. Its translation: CASSLGGYGYTF. This chain uses TRBV7-8 with TRBJ1-2; a weak D match, TRBD1 (5 bases). This CDR3 is 12 amino acids long. CDR1 and CDR2 (germline): SGHVS, FQNEAQ. V lost 5 bases and J lost 5, with 9 bases in between.

The chain is built from TRBV5-1 and TRBJ2-4; TRBD2 matches 11 bases. The V gene end was trimmed by 0 bases and the J gene end by 1 base; junction bases not matched to a gene: 0. CDR1 is SGHRS, CDR2 YFSETQ, per germline. The CDR3 runs to 16 residues. The CDR3 DNA sequence: TGCGCCAGCAGCTTGGCTAGCGGGGGGGCCAAAAACATTCAGTACTTC. Its translation: CASSLASGGAKNIQYF.

The chain uses TRBV19 and TRBJ1-5; the D gene is possibly TRBD1 (6 bases). V lost 5 bases, J lost 4 bases, and 9 bases lay in between. CDR1 is LNHDA, CDR2 SQIVND, per germline (reference sequence). This CDR3 is 13 amino acids long. The CDR3 protein is CASSFGQNQPQHF. The DNA for the CDR3 is TGTGCCAGTAGTTTCGGACAGAATCAGCCCCAGCATTTT.